This T cell receptor beta chain was retrieved from a study of cytomegalovirus exposure and HLA in healthy donors. The CDR3 consists of 12 residues. The V gene lost 8 bases and the J gene lost 3 bases, with 8 bases spanning the gap. The V gene's germline CDR1 is SNHLY and CDR2 FYNNEI. Sequencing used immunoSEQ multiplex PCR; TCRdb keeps in-frame clones, though not all of them. The sample holds over 200,000 clones; over 70% are singletons and the top ten take 11% to 15%. The gene calls are TRBV2 and TRBJ2-1, with D perhaps TRBD2 (6 bases). Material for sequencing was PBMCs. This TCR was sampled from a woman aged 30 to 39 in good health and CMV-seropositive. This chain's CDR3 is CASPTSYNEQFF. In DNA form, the CDR3 reads TGTGCCAGCCCGACTAGCTACAATGAGCAGTTCTTC. Variable domain in full (rest from reference TRBV2 and TRBJ2-1): EPEVTQTPSHQVTQMGQEVILRCVPISNHLYFYWYRQILGQKVEFLVSFYNNEISEKSEIFDDQFSVERPDGSNFTLKIRSTKLEDSAMYFCASPTSYNEQFFGPGTRLTVL.